This entry features one TCR beta chain sequence. Its antigen is unknown. This specimen belongs to a study of T cell responses to AZD1222 COVID-19 vaccine. V gave up 0 bases and J gave up 7 bases; unmatched junction bases: 7. CDR3 size: 16 residues. Germline V gene data show CDR1 as SGHKS and CDR2 as YYEKEE (reference sequence). The method was immunoSEQ multiplex PCR; TCRdb's version includes in-frame clones alone and lacks a portion of them. The table lists about 160,000 clones, more than 85% of them singletons, with approximately 4.8% in the top ten. Study-wide results and caveats: Spike regions recognized by vaccine-associated CD4 TCRs spanned the protein, led by 160-218 and 743-854.

The origin of this receptor is an adult in good health. Here the sequenced sample was peripheral blood, taken on day 0 of AZD1222 vaccination. The V gene is TRBV5-5, the J gene TRBJ1-6; 7 positions match TRBD1. As DNA, the CDR3 is TGTGCCAGCAGCTTGGAGGGGGCAGGCGGCAATTCACCCCTCCACTTT. It is translated as CASSLEGAGGNSPLHF.